The source of this T cell receptor (beta chain) is a study of T cells in Graves' hyperthyroidism and ophthalmopathy (dated by TCRdb to between 2018 and 2021). At the level of the whole study: Peripheral blood was sampled at the time of initial diagnosis, prior to any treatment. An independent validation cohort of under 20 hyperthyroidism patients and about 15 patients who later progressed to ophthalmopathy tested prospective prediction of ophthalmopathy. TCR V-J signatures able to tell the groups apart were searched for in a discovery cohort of approximately 95 patients, of whom more than 40 had Graves' ophthalmopathy and some 60 had stable Graves' hyperthyroidism. Following sampling, methimazole starting at 30 mg daily was given to hyperthyroidism patients, and high-dose intravenous methylprednisolone was given to ophthalmopathy patients. The paper reports TCR Vbeta CDR3 sequencing of 135 peripheral blood samples: some 44 ophthalmopathy, fewer than 80 hyperthyroidism and 17 progressor patients. For training and testing, the 100 or so patients in the discovery cohort were randomly divided in a 7:3 ratio. In addition, the study compared T-cell repertoires in thyroid tissue and in blood from about 6 Graves' hyperthyroidism patients. Broad study findings and their caveats: Most expanded thyroid clonotypes (frequency above 0.001) were also detected in blood, suggesting blood repertoires may reflect thyroid immune responses. A model built on a 13 V-J signature distinguished ophthalmopathy from stable hyperthyroidism, reaching roughly 88% sensitivity and about 81% specificity in cross-validation and 80%/75% in testing. Sample size was not statistically predetermined, and blinding of investigators to group allocation was not performed. In validation, progression to ophthalmopathy was predicted by the model with 70.59% sensitivity and 72% to 85% specificity, a median of about 6.4 months before onset.

Ophthalmopathy patients had moderately to severely active disease, with a Clinical Activity Score of 3 or more, a NOSPECS grade of 4 or more, and a disease duration of less than 3 months. Any patient with an uncontrolled infection, another autoimmune disease, pregnancy or lactation was excluded. Diagnoses relied on clinical symptoms, serum thyroxine and TRAb, thyroid ultrasound and orbital computed tomography. Ficoll-Paque density gradient centrifugation was used to isolate PBMCs from around 10 ml of fresh peripheral blood. Total RNA was extracted using Trizol reagent, and RNA quality was assessed on an Agilent 2100 Bioanalyzer. Amplification of TCR beta CDR3 regions was carried out from RNA transcripts. For the first round of RT-PCR on the TCR CDR3, the HTBI primer set was used together with the Qiagen OneStep RT-PCR kit. A second multiplex PCR round built the libraries, followed by size selection and purification. The libraries were sequenced on an Illumina HiSeq2000 using paired-end 100 bp reads. The paper's processing steps were these. SOAPnuke was used to process the raw data, with reads discarded if the reads contained adapters or uncalled bases, had a mean Phred below 15, or lacked an exact constant-primer or identifier match. COPE v1.2.5 was used to merge the high-quality paired reads, and each unique nucleotide sequence was defined as a clonotype. MiTCR v1.1 was used to align the clonotypes against IMGT TRBV, TRBD and TRBJ reference segments. Analysis was restricted to V-J combinations with a frequency above 0.0001, which covered 98% to 99.2% of repertoires. A TCS score was defined as the ratio of F50 (clonal expansion) to E x V (chaos), with BLOSUM62-based TCRdist applied between CDR3 peptides within each V-J. Welch's t-statistics and random forest reduced 450 to 600 V-J features to roughly 13, which were used in a naive Bayes classifier (R e1071). TCRdb reworked the public reads: Q25 trimming with fastp, MiXCR clone assembly, productive beta chains retained. Each CDR3 protein appears once, grouped with its most common genes and DNA. The V and J calls were not made by the authors but by TCRdb's processing. For this sample the table gives roughly 290,000 distinct CDR3 sequences, of which approximately 15% were detected only once. Clones ranked in the top ten supply approximately 60% of the sample.

The germline V gene supplies CDR1 SGHTA and CDR2 FQGNSA. V loses 1 base of germline sequence and J loses 6 bases, and the interval between the two ends is 15 bases. Including the terminal cysteine and phenylalanine, the CDR3 comprises 15 residues. Only the CDR3 region is kept as DNA, spanning 45 bases read in frame from base 1. This clonotype was observed many times. The specificity of this receptor is unknown. Per-base quality was not reported, and no clone a single base away is much larger than it. Sequenced: blood. The sequence was obtained from a woman aged 60-75 years with Graves' ophthalmopathy. The chain is made from TRBV7-2 and TRBJ1-2, with the D gene uncertain. The CDR3 region reads CASSLGGGNFDGYTF. The bases read TGTGCCAGCAGCTTAGGCGGAGGGAATTTCGATGGCTACACCTTC.